The rows below give T cell receptor beta chains drawn from one sample of a study of vaccination and CD4 T cells after COVID-19. In TCRdb, the PCR reads were re-called with MiXCR into one record per CDR3 protein. The sample records some 15,000 distinct CDR3 sequences, less than 70% being singletons. No antigens are known for them. The sample comprised CD4+ T cells from blood, cultured in vitro. Every receptor here comes from a human donor who had recovered from COVID-19. Each CDR3 is given with its conserved first and last residue. The D gene is left open where the match is weak. Clone size is given for some rows only: seen once, a few or many times, or a class if the clone is expanded.

d_gene: TRBD2
abundance: .
v_gene: TRBV6-2/TRBV6-3
j_gene: TRBJ2-5
CDR3nt: TGTGCCAGCAGGGACCGCGGGGGGGCCCAAGAGACCCAGTACTTC
CDR3aa: CASRDRGGAQETQYF

d_gene: TRBD1
abundance: few
v_gene: TRBV6-1
j_gene: TRBJ2-2
CDR3nt: TGTGCCAGCAAGGGACAGATAACCGGGGAGCTGTTTTTT
CDR3aa: CASKGQITGELFF

d_gene: .
abundance: .
v_gene: TRBV5-5
j_gene: TRBJ2-7
CDR3nt: TGTGCCAGCAGCCGGGACTCGACAGCCAACGAGCAGTACTTC
CDR3aa: CASSRDSTANEQYF

d_gene: TRBD1
abundance: .
v_gene: TRBV29-1
j_gene: TRBJ2-5
CDR3nt: TGCAGCGTCGGACAGGTCAAGGAGACCCAGTACTTC
CDR3aa: CSVGQVKETQYF

d_gene: .
abundance: .
v_gene: TRBV7-2
j_gene: TRBJ1-5
CDR3nt: TGTGCCAGCAGCCCCCCGGGAGGACAGTCCAATCAGCCCCGGCACTTT
CDR3aa: CASSPPGGQSNQPRHF

d_gene: .
abundance: .
v_gene: TRBV11-2
j_gene: TRBJ2-4
CDR3nt: TGTGCCAGCAGCTTAGCTGCTCCAGGGCTTCTAGCCAAAAACATTCAGTACTTC
CDR3aa: CASSLAAPGLLAKNIQYF

d_gene: .
abundance: few
v_gene: TRBV25-1
j_gene: TRBJ1-1
CDR3nt: TGTGCCAGCAGTTCTCTCGGACGAAACACTGAAGCTTTCTTT
CDR3aa: CASSSLGRNTEAFF

d_gene: .
abundance: .
v_gene: TRBV2
j_gene: TRBJ2-3
CDR3nt: TGTGCCAGCAGTGAAGCGGGTGGCCGAGATACGCAGTATTTT
CDR3aa: CASSEAGGRDTQYF

d_gene: TRBD1
abundance: .
v_gene: TRBV2
j_gene: TRBJ1-5
CDR3nt: TGTGCCAGCAGCGTGGGACAGTACCAGCCCCAGCATTTT
CDR3aa: CASSVGQYQPQHF

d_gene: .
abundance: .
v_gene: TRBV6-1
j_gene: TRBJ1-5
CDR3nt: TGTGCCAGCAGTGAATTTGACAATCAGCCCCAGCATTTT
CDR3aa: CASSEFDNQPQHF

d_gene: .
abundance: few
v_gene: TRBV7-2
j_gene: TRBJ1-2
CDR3nt: TGTGCCAGCAGTCAGCAAGGGCTTAGCCCCACCTCTAACTATGGCTACACCTTC
CDR3aa: CASSQQGLSPTSNYGYTF

d_gene: .
abundance: few
v_gene: TRBV20-1
j_gene: TRBJ1-6
CDR3nt: TGCAGTGCTAGACGACCCCGAGCAGGGCCACCTTATAATTCACCCCTCCACTTT
CDR3aa: CSARRPRAGPPYNSPLHF

d_gene: .
abundance: .
v_gene: TRBV2
j_gene: TRBJ1-2
CDR3nt: TGTGCCAGCAGTGAAAGAGGGGTGGGCGGAGGCTACACCTTC
CDR3aa: CASSERGVGGGYTF

d_gene: .
abundance: .
v_gene: TRBV6-2/TRBV6-3
j_gene: TRBJ1-2
CDR3nt: TGTGCCAGCAGTACTACAGGTTCCTATGGCTACACCTTC
CDR3aa: CASSTTGSYGYTF

d_gene: TRBD2
abundance: .
v_gene: TRBV24-1
j_gene: TRBJ2-5
CDR3nt: TGTGCCACCAGTGACTCAATAGCGGGTGGGCAGGGGACCCAGTACTTC
CDR3aa: CATSDSIAGGQGTQYF

d_gene: .
abundance: few
v_gene: TRBV24-1
j_gene: TRBJ2-7
CDR3nt: TGTGCCACCGGCAACTCCTACGAGCAGTACTTC
CDR3aa: CATGNSYEQYF

d_gene: TRBD2
abundance: .
v_gene: TRBV20-1
j_gene: TRBJ2-1
CDR3nt: TGCGCTGGACAAAGCTTTAGCGGGAGGGAGTATAATGAGCAGTTCTTC
CDR3aa: CAGQSFSGREYNEQFF

d_gene: TRBD2
abundance: few
v_gene: TRBV7-6
j_gene: TRBJ2-7
CDR3nt: TGTGCCAGCAGCTCAGGACTAGCGGGGACAAGCGAGCAGTACTTC
CDR3aa: CASSSGLAGTSEQYF

d_gene: .
abundance: .
v_gene: TRBV25-1
j_gene: TRBJ2-1
CDR3nt: TGTGCCAGCAGTGAGCGGGACAGTCCCTACAATGAGCAGTTCTTC
CDR3aa: CASSERDSPYNEQFF

d_gene: .
abundance: .
v_gene: TRBV20-1
j_gene: TRBJ1-5
CDR3nt: TGCAGTGCTAGTCGCAGTTATAGCAATCAGCCCCAGCATTTT
CDR3aa: CSASRSYSNQPQHF

d_gene: TRBD1
abundance: .
v_gene: TRBV28
j_gene: TRBJ1-2
CDR3nt: TGTGCCAGCACTCAGGGGGCATCAGGCTACACCTTC
CDR3aa: CASTQGASGYTF

d_gene: .
abundance: few
v_gene: TRBV6-1
j_gene: TRBJ2-2
CDR3nt: TGTGCCAGCAGGATAGGCACCGGGGAGCTGTTTTTT
CDR3aa: CASRIGTGELFF

d_gene: TRBD2
abundance: .
v_gene: TRBV6-2/TRBV6-3
j_gene: TRBJ2-3
CDR3nt: TGTGCCAGCAGTTACTCACTAGCGGGAGCAGATACGCAGTATTTT
CDR3aa: CASSYSLAGADTQYF

d_gene: TRBD2
abundance: .
v_gene: TRBV20-1
j_gene: TRBJ2-3
CDR3nt: TGCAGTGCCAGACTAGCGGAAGGGGGGTCAGATACGCAGTATTTT
CDR3aa: CSARLAEGGSDTQYF

d_gene: .
abundance: .
v_gene: TRBV2
j_gene: TRBJ2-3
CDR3nt: TGTGCCAGCAGAGGGTGGGGGGATACGCAGTATTTT
CDR3aa: CASRGWGDTQYF

d_gene: .
abundance: few
v_gene: TRBV10-3
j_gene: TRBJ2-3
CDR3nt: TGTGCCATCAGTGGTACGGGTCACGTAGATACGCAGTATTTT
CDR3aa: CAISGTGHVDTQYF

d_gene: .
abundance: few
v_gene: TRBV27
j_gene: TRBJ1-6
CDR3nt: TGTGCCAGCAGTTTAGCGGCAGCTTATAGGACTAGAAATAATTCACCCCTCCACTTT
CDR3aa: CASSLAAAYRTRNNSPLHF

d_gene: .
abundance: few
v_gene: TRBV7-9
j_gene: TRBJ1-6
CDR3nt: TGTGCCAGCAGCCAGAATAATTCACCCCTCCACTTT
CDR3aa: CASSQNNSPLHF

d_gene: .
abundance: .
v_gene: TRBV28
j_gene: TRBJ2-6
CDR3nt: TGTGCCAGCAGTATAGGGGGGAGTGGGGCCAACGTCCTGACTTTC
CDR3aa: CASSIGGSGANVLTF

d_gene: .
abundance: .
v_gene: TRBV7-2
j_gene: TRBJ2-2
CDR3nt: TGTGCCAGCAGCTTATCTCTTGGGAACACCGGGGAGCTGTTTTTT
CDR3aa: CASSLSLGNTGELFF

d_gene: .
abundance: few
v_gene: TRBV2
j_gene: TRBJ1-2
CDR3nt: TGTGCCAGCACCAGGACCTATGGCTACACCTTC
CDR3aa: CASTRTYGYTF

d_gene: .
abundance: .
v_gene: TRBV20-1
j_gene: TRBJ1-4
CDR3nt: TGCAGTGCTCCCGAGGGTGTAGGGGAAAAACTGTTTTTT
CDR3aa: CSAPEGVGEKLFF

d_gene: .
abundance: few
v_gene: TRBV20-1
j_gene: TRBJ1-2
CDR3nt: TGCAGTGCTAGAGCAGACAGTTATGGCTACACCTTC
CDR3aa: CSARADSYGYTF

d_gene: .
abundance: .
v_gene: TRBV6-5
j_gene: TRBJ2-5
CDR3nt: TGTGCCAGCAGTTACGAGGGCCCCAGGGAGACCCAGTACTTC
CDR3aa: CASSYEGPRETQYF

d_gene: .
abundance: .
v_gene: TRBV20-1
j_gene: TRBJ2-3
CDR3nt: TGCAGTGCTAGCACGGGAAAAGATACGCAGTATTTT
CDR3aa: CSASTGKDTQYF

d_gene: TRBD1
abundance: few
v_gene: TRBV19
j_gene: TRBJ1-5
CDR3nt: TGTGCCAGTAGTATCCCCGGCAGGGGGCTTCAGCCCCAGCATTTT
CDR3aa: CASSIPGRGLQPQHF

d_gene: TRBD1
abundance: .
v_gene: TRBV6-1
j_gene: TRBJ1-2
CDR3nt: TGTGCCGTAACTAGGACAGGGGGCTCAAATGGCTACACCTTC
CDR3aa: CAVTRTGGSNGYTF

d_gene: .
abundance: .
v_gene: TRBV19
j_gene: TRBJ2-3
CDR3nt: TGTGCCAGTAGTGTGGGGTGGAGCACAGATACGCAGTATTTT
CDR3aa: CASSVGWSTDTQYF

d_gene: .
abundance: .
v_gene: TRBV7-2
j_gene: TRBJ2-6
CDR3nt: TGTGCCAGCAGCTTAGGTCCGGGGGCTGGGGCCAACGTCCTGACTTTC
CDR3aa: CASSLGPGAGANVLTF

d_gene: TRBD2
abundance: few
v_gene: TRBV20-1
j_gene: TRBJ2-2
CDR3nt: TGCAGTGCTACCAGCGGGAGGGGAAACACCGGGGAGCTGTTTTTT
CDR3aa: CSATSGRGNTGELFF

d_gene: TRBD2
abundance: .
v_gene: TRBV2
j_gene: TRBJ2-5
CDR3nt: TGTGCCAGCAGTGTGGGGTTACTAGCGGGAGAGGTGAGGGAGACCCAGTACTTC
CDR3aa: CASSVGLLAGEVRETQYF

d_gene: TRBD2
abundance: .
v_gene: TRBV12-3/TRBV12-4
j_gene: TRBJ2-3
CDR3nt: TGTGCCAGCAGACCTACCCTCGTGCGGGGGAGCACAGATACGCAGTATTTT
CDR3aa: CASRPTLVRGSTDTQYF

d_gene: .
abundance: few
v_gene: TRBV19
j_gene: TRBJ1-2
CDR3nt: TGTGCCAGTAGTATCGAGGGACGGCGTGGCTACACCTTC
CDR3aa: CASSIEGRRGYTF

d_gene: TRBD2
abundance: few
v_gene: TRBV7-9
j_gene: TRBJ2-3
CDR3nt: TGTGCCAGCAGCCTGTGGGGGGGGGAGCATACGCAGTATTTT
CDR3aa: CASSLWGGEHTQYF

d_gene: .
abundance: .
v_gene: TRBV28
j_gene: TRBJ1-5
CDR3nt: TGTGCCAGCAGTCCCCCTAGTGGGGGAAGGCAGCCCCAGCATTTT
CDR3aa: CASSPPSGGRQPQHF

d_gene: .
abundance: .
v_gene: TRBV24-1
j_gene: TRBJ2-1
CDR3nt: TGTGCCACCAGTGTCTCAGCAGGGAGAGGCTCCTACAATGAGCAGTTCTTC
CDR3aa: CATSVSAGRGSYNEQFF